One sample yielded the 11 T cell receptor beta chains listed below, sequenced in a study of T cell responses to AZD1222 COVID-19 vaccine. Repertoires were generated with immunoSEQ multiplex PCR, while TCRdb's copy carries only in-frame clones and drops some. In the table there are tens of thousands of clones, roughly 83% of which are singletons. The sequencing used peripheral blood, collected on day 0 of AZD1222 vaccination. The source is an adult in good health.

The V gene is TRBV12-3 or TRBV12-4, the J gene TRBJ1-1; D not resolved. V lost 6 bases and J 4 bases, leaving 12 bases between the germline ends. This CDR3 has 13 amino acids. For the CDR3, the DNA is TGTGCCAGCAGAGTTTTGAGACCCACTGAAGCTTTCTTT. Amino acid sequence: CASRVLRPTEAFF.

This chain uses TRBV3-1 (or the pseudogene TRBV3-2) with TRBJ2-7; D call uncertain. Trimming cost V 1 base and J 4 bases, with 8 bases left between them. The CDR3 extends over 13 amino acids. CDR1 is LGHDT and CDR2 is YNNKEL in the germline V gene (reference sequence). The DNA for the CDR3 is TGTGCCAGCAGCCAAGGAGTGGGTTACGAGCAGTACTTC. Translating gives CASSQGVGYEQYF.

This sequence joins TRBV7-9 and TRBJ1-5; 8 nucleotides align to TRBD1. Germline V gene lookup returns CDR1 SEHNR and CDR2 FQNEAQ (reference sequence). The trim removed 5 bases at V and 1 base at J, leaving 7 bases unmatched. The CDR3 consists of 16 residues. For the CDR3, the DNA is TGTGCCAGCAGCCGAGGACAGGGAGGGAGCAATCAGCCCCAGCATTTT. Protein sequence: CASSRGQGGSNQPQHF.

The J gene is TRBJ2-6, the V gene TRBV18, with D possibly being TRBD1 or TRBD2 (5 bases each). Germline V gene sequence: CDR1 KGHSH, CDR2 LQKENI. The CDR3 runs 16 residues. Trimming removed 6 bases at V and 0 bases at J, with 12 bases between. CDR3 sequence reads: CASSPAGGSGANVLTF. The CDR3 DNA reads TGTGCCAGCTCCCCGGCTGGGGGCTCTGGGGCCAACGTCCTGACTTTC.

The chain couples TRBV25-1 to TRBJ1-4, with D possibly being TRBD1 (6 bases). V dropped 2 bases and J dropped 7 bases, with 11 bases sitting between them. CDR1 is MGHDK, CDR2 SYGVNS, per germline. The CDR3 is 14 amino acids. CDR3 loop: CASSEAGDGEKLFF. CDR3 sequence (DNA): TGTGCCAGCAGTGAAGCAGGGGATGGTGAAAAACTGTTTTTT.

The rearrangement links TRBV6-5 to TRBJ2-5; no reliable D call. The CDR3 loop spans 14 amino acids. Germline CDR1 reads MNHEY; CDR2 reads SVGAGI. V was pared by 2 bases and J by 1 base, with 8 bases between. CDR3 sequence reads: CASSYERAQETQYF. In DNA form, the CDR3 reads TGTGCCAGCAGTTACGAACGGGCCCAAGAGACCCAGTACTTC.

The chain carries TRBV19 and TRBJ1-2; D might be TRBD1 (6 bases). The germline gives CDR1 LNHDA, CDR2 SQIVND (reference sequence). Trimming took off 5 bases at V and 6 bases at J, with 19 bases between the two ends. The CDR3 has 15 amino acids. This CDR3 reads CASSPSPGDLDGYTF. For the CDR3, the DNA is TGTGCCAGTAGTCCCTCGCCAGGGGATTTGGATGGCTACACCTTC. The variable domain in full, with the rest retrieved from reference TRBV19 and TRBJ1-2, is DGGITQSPKYLFRKEGQNVTLSCEQNLNHDAMYWYRQDPGQGLRLIYYSQIVNDFQKGDIAEGYSVSREKKESFPLTVTSAQKNPTAFYLCASSPSPGDLDGYTFGSGTRLTVV.

The rearrangement joins TRBV7-2 to TRBJ1-2; D not certain. The germline V gene has CDR1 SGHTA and CDR2 FQGNSA. Trimming left V 5 bases short and J 8 bases short, with 12 bases between. CDR3 length: 12 residues. The CDR3 spells CASSEAGEGYTF. In nucleotides, the CDR3 is TGTGCCAGCAGCGAGGCCGGGGAAGGCTACACCTTC.

The CDR3 protein is CATTGGRDTEAFF. Here the CDR3 DNA reads TGTGCCACCACGGGGGGGCGAGACACTGAAGCTTTCTTT. The chain employs TRBV19 and TRBJ1-1, with a weak D call TRBD1 (6 bases). Trimming left V 10 bases short and J 3 bases short, with 15 bases between. This CDR3 contains 13 residues. Germline CDR1 LNHDA, CDR2 SQIVND (reference sequence).

V gene TRBV3-1 (or the pseudogene TRBV3-2) combines with J gene TRBJ2-7; D is possibly TRBD2 (6 bases). This CDR3 contains 13 residues. The V gene lost 5 bases and the J gene lost 2 bases, with 10 bases spanning the gap. CDR1 LGHDT and CDR2 YNNKEL come from the germline V gene (reference sequence). CDR3 in DNA: TGTGCCAGCAGCGGGACTTTCACCTACGAGCAGTACTTC. It specifies CASSGTFTYEQYF.

This chain joins TRBV11-3 and TRBJ1-1; tentatively, D is TRBD1 (6 bases). This CDR3 is built from 15 residues. Trimming took off 0 bases at V and 3 bases at J, with 11 bases between the two ends. From germline, CDR1 is SGHNT and CDR2 YENEEA. This CDR3 is CASSLDEQGDTEAFF. CDR3 nucleotides: TGTGCCAGCAGCTTAGATGAACAGGGAGACACTGAAGCTTTCTTT. The complete variable domain, with remaining parts taken from reference TRBV11-3 and TRBJ1-1, reads EAGVVQSPRYKIIEKKQPVAFWCNPISGHNTLYWYLQNLGQGPELLIRYENEEAVDDSQLPKDRFSAERLKGVDSTLKIQPAELGDSAVYLCASSLDEQGDTEAFFGQGTRLTVV.